What follows describes a single T cell receptor (beta chain). Its antigen remains undetermined. Base qualities are not at hand, and no much larger clone is one base apart. This sample was included in a study of cytotoxic CD8 clonotypes in ibrutinib-treated CLL (dated by TCRdb to the early 2020s). A note on the overall study: The cohort was composed of more than ten relapsed/refractory and roughly 14 treatment-naive patients; IGHV unmutated status was identified in some 17 patients. Every remission and progressive disease sample was obtained while ibrutinib was still being received by the patients. On average, each sample yielded about 260,000 productive templates and under 95,000 productive rearrangements. Partial responses were observed in some 24 patients and complete responses in 2; after a median follow-up of roughly 62 months, remission was maintained in around 14 patients and progression was observed in roughly 12. Longitudinal samples were available for about 30% of the roughly 90 trial participants. Cryopreserved peripheral blood mononuclear cells were collected before treatment, at response, and at either disease progression or sustained remission. Response samples were taken after a median of roughly eleven months on treatment, ranging from about 6 to 40 months. Points the paper makes about the study in general: Public clonotypes were found to be uncommon and were observed to contract or remain stable during treatment; the increase in clonality was shown to reflect expansion of private clonotypes at ibrutinib response. Clonality increased at ibrutinib response, stayed stable in sustained remission, and fell back toward baseline at progression. Sampling times were not matched between patients in sustained remission and patients whose disease was progressing, and lymph node repertoires were not examined. At baseline, clonality was higher than in age-matched healthy donors and showed a strong correlation with circulating CD8+ T-cell counts.

A MiSeq instrument was used for deep resolution sequencing, which targeted depths ranging from 1 in 1 million up to 1 in 200,000 T cells, with coverage averaging 10x for each clonotype. TCR beta libraries were generated with the immunoSEQ hsTCRB Kit. The study's own analysis went as follows. The data were analyzed with ImmunoSEQ Analyzer and ImmunoSEQ Data Assistant, and V, D and J gene assignments followed IMGT definitions. Clonality, which ranges from 0 to 1, was calculated by subtracting the normalized Shannon entropy of productive rearrangement frequencies from one. Only overrepresented clonotypes making up at least 0.05% of the repertoire of each patient were included in the public clonotype analysis. Some twelve repertoires from age-matched healthy donors, obtained from immuneACCESS, served as clonality controls. As stored in TCRdb, this immuneACCESS dataset retains in-frame rearrangements with V and J assigned. A fraction of the clones does not appear; measured against another copy, unresolved V genes explain less than half of the discrepancy, and the remainder lacks a known reason. D and trimming come from the DNA, and the V and J calls and clone size come from that table. This sample is represented by fewer than 400,000 clones; 67% of them were singletons. Jointly, the top ten make up around 6.5% of the sample.

The junction shows trimming of 4 bases on V and 7 bases on J, plus 14 bases between the germline ends. Per the germline V gene, MGHRA is the CDR1 and YSYEKL is the CDR2. The CDR3, cysteine through phenylalanine, is 14 amino acids long. Just the 42-base CDR3 DNA is kept, in frame starting at base 1. For TCR beta library preparation, about 2.2 micrograms of genomic DNA was extracted from cryopreserved PBMCs. Longitudinal blood samples from CLL patients on ibrutinib monotherapy underwent high-throughput TCR beta sequencing. The patients were enrolled in a single-center, open-label phase 2 trial of ibrutinib monotherapy.

Material: PBMCs, obtained after 36 months of ibrutinib treatment. The source is a human donor with chronic lymphocytic leukemia. This receptor chain uses TRBV4-1 and TRBJ2-1; the D segment may tentatively be TRBD1 or TRBD2, each giving 5 matched bases. At the DNA level, the sequence is TGCGCCAGCAGCCCGTGGCCCGGGGCTAATGAGCAGTTCTTC. Translated, this is CASSPWPGANEQFF.